These 24 T cell receptor beta chains were all obtained from the same sample, sequenced in a study of blood T cell repertoires in COVID-19. Generated by immunoSEQ multiplex PCR, the TCRdb table keeps only in-frame clones and is missing some. The table has fewer than 700,000 clones, 85% to 90% seen once. The sequenced sample consisted of peripheral blood. All receptors derive from a woman in her 50s with COVID-19, enrolled during active disease.

The genes are TRBV3-1 (or the pseudogene TRBV3-2) and TRBJ2-2; 15 bases are a match to TRBD2. Trimming cost V 8 bases and J 1 base; bases outside gene matches: 11. CDR1 is LGHDT and CDR2 is YNNKEL in the germline V gene (reference sequence). This CDR3 has 19 residues. CDR3 residues: CASSHPMGLAGGNTGELFF. CDR3 nucleotides: TGTGCCAGCTCCCATCCTATGGGACTAGCGGGGGGGAACACCGGGGAGCTGTTTTTT.

This clone was seen a few times. This sequence joins TRBV6-5 and TRBJ2-1; 7 nucleotides line up with TRBD1. Germline CDR1 reads MNHEY; CDR2 reads SVGAGI. V was pared by 4 bases and J by 5 bases, with 5 bases of the junction left unmatched. This CDR3 contains 14 residues. The CDR3, as DNA: TGTGCCAGCAGTTCTTGGACAGGAAACAATGAGCAGTTCTTC. This codes for CASSSWTGNNEQFF.

J is TRBJ1-6 and V is TRBV3-1 (or the pseudogene TRBV3-2), with D unclear. Trimming took off 0 bases at V and 10 bases at J, with 10 bases between the two ends. This CDR3 has 14 residues. Germline CDR1 LGHDT, CDR2 YNNKEL (reference sequence). Here the CDR3 DNA reads TGTGCCAGCAGCCAAGAGCCAGGAAGATCACCCCTCCACTTT. It translates to CASSQEPGRSPLHF.

The V and J genes are TRBV5-6 and TRBJ1-6; 9 bases are a match to TRBD1. The junction had 4 bases not matched to a gene; V was cut back by 0 bases and J by 9 bases. The CDR3 has 15 amino acids. Germline values: CDR1 SGHDT, CDR2 YYEEEE. The CDR3 is CASSLGQGEASPLHF. The CDR3 DNA reads as TGTGCCAGCAGCTTGGGACAGGGGGAAGCTTCACCCCTCCACTTT.

The CDR3 is CASSPEPGLGEQFF. The CDR3 DNA follows: TGTGCCAGCAGCCCCGAGCCAGGGCTCGGTGAGCAGTTCTTC. This chain uses TRBV9 with TRBJ2-1; perhaps TRBD1 as D (5 bases). CDR3 length: 14 amino acids. The V end was cut by 4 bases, the J end by 9 bases, with 17 bases between. Germline V gene data show CDR1 as SGDLS and CDR2 as YYNGEE. The variable domain in full, with the rest retrieved from reference TRBV9 and TRBJ2-1, is DSGVTQTPKHLITATGQRVTLRCSPRSGDLSVYWYQQSLDQGLQFLIQYYNGEERAKGNILERFSAQQFPDLHSELNLSSLELGDSALYFCASSPEPGLGEQFFGPGTRLTVL.

This clone was seen a handful of times. The chain uses TRBV10-3 and TRBJ2-1, with 9 bases identical to TRBD2. Trimming at V came to 2 bases and at J to 7 bases, leaving 15 bases not matched to a gene. The germline gives CDR1 ENHRY, CDR2 SYGVKD. The CDR3 loop spans 18 amino acids. The CDR3 spells CAISEGSGGLLEPNEQFF. The CDR3 DNA reads as TGTGCCATCAGTGAGGGAAGCGGGGGGCTCCTTGAACCGAATGAGCAGTTCTTC.

This chain links TRBV4-1 with TRBJ1-1, with 7 positions matching TRBD1. The CDR3 has 17 residues. After removal of 4 bases from V and 0 bases from J, the junction contained 11 bases not matched to a gene. In germline, CDR1 is MGHRA, CDR2 YSYEKL. CDR3: CASSPIPRDRMNTEAFF. In nucleotides, the CDR3 is TGCGCCAGCAGCCCGATTCCTCGGGACAGAATGAACACTGAAGCTTTCTTT.

The rearrangement uses TRBV7-9 and TRBJ2-3, with TRBD2 identical over 8 bases. Trimming cost V 2 bases and J 2 bases; bases outside gene matches: 3. This CDR3 has 15 amino acids. Germline CDR1 is SEHNR and CDR2 is FQNEAQ (reference sequence). CDR3 coding DNA: TGTGCCAGCAGCTTACGGCGGGGGGACACAGATACGCAGTATTTT. It yields the protein CASSLRRGDTDTQYF.

This clone has a single count. The V and J genes are TRBV27 and TRBJ2-3, with a tentative D call TRBD1 (5 bases). V gave up 3 bases and J gave up 0 bases, with 10 bases separating them. This CDR3 comprises 15 residues. The germline gives CDR1 MNHEY, CDR2 SMNVEV (reference sequence). CDR3 amino acids: CASSFQGRSTDTQYF. The DNA of the CDR3 is TGTGCCAGCAGTTTTCAGGGCAGAAGCACAGATACGCAGTATTTT.

The chain couples TRBV5-4 to TRBJ1-3; unclear D gene. The CDR3 is 15 residues long. CDR1 and CDR2 (germline): SGHNT, YYREEE (reference sequence). V was pared by 3 bases and J by 0 bases, with 10 bases between. The CDR3 region is CASSYDKSSGNTIYF. In DNA, the CDR3 is TGTGCCAGCAGCTACGACAAGAGCTCTGGAAACACCATATATTTT. Variable domain in full (rest from reference TRBV5-4 and TRBJ1-3): ETGVTQSPTHLIKTRGQQVTLRCSSQSGHNTVSWYQQALGQGPQFIFQYYREEENGRGNFPPRFSGLQFPNYSSELNVNALELDDSALYLCASSYDKSSGNTIYFGEGSWLTVV.

This clone has a single count. The chain combines TRBV7-9 with TRBJ1-2; D is perhaps TRBD1 (6 bases). Trimming left V 6 bases short and J 4 bases short, with 15 bases between. CDR1 and CDR2 (germline): SEHNR, FQNEAQ (reference sequence). This CDR3 is 14 amino acids long. CDR3 DNA: TGTGCCAGCAGTATCACCGGGACACCCTATGGCTACACCTTC. Translation: CASSITGTPYGYTF.

As regards this clone: Within the sample, other DNA sequences also encode this same CDR3. The V and J genes are TRBV6-5 and TRBJ1-5; the D gene is possibly TRBD1 (6 bases). CDR1 and CDR2 (germline): MNHEY, SVGAGI. The CDR3 runs 13 residues. V gave up 6 bases and J gave up 4 bases, with 10 bases separating them. CDR3 nucleotides: TGTGCCAGCAGCACAACAGGGAATCAGCCCCAGCATTTT. Amino acid sequence: CASSTTGNQPQHF.

This chain joins TRBV9 and TRBJ2-5; 7 bases match TRBD2. The V gene end was trimmed by 1 base and the J gene end by 2 bases; junction bases not matched to a gene: 2. Germline-derived CDR1 and CDR2 are SGDLS and YYNGEE. The CDR3 is 14 amino acids. CDR3: CASSVLAEQETQYF. DNA for the CDR3: TGTGCCAGCAGCGTACTAGCGGAACAAGAGACCCAGTACTTC.

This rearrangement joins TRBV30 to TRBJ1-1, with unresolved D. The CDR3 length is 12 residues. Germline CDR1 is GTSNPN and CDR2 is SVGIG (reference sequence). V was shortened by 5 bases and J by 0 bases, with 7 bases between the two germline ends. DNA of the CDR3: TGTGCCTGGGCCCGAGTGAACACTGAAGCTTTCTTT. This encodes CAWARVNTEAFF.

This clone was observed once. This chain uses TRBV18 with TRBJ1-5; D not resolved. V was pared by 2 bases and J by 7 bases, with 12 bases between. Germline V gene data show CDR1 as KGHSH and CDR2 as LQKENI. The CDR3 sequence is 14 residues long. The CDR3 region is CASSPSRTGQPQHF. The CDR3 nucleotides read TGTGCCAGCTCACCAAGCCGCACGGGGCAGCCCCAGCATTTT.

This chain joins TRBV24-1 and TRBJ1-1, with D possibly matching TRBD1 (5 bases). The CDR3 extends over 12 amino acids. Trimming removed 3 bases at V and 11 bases at J, with 12 bases between. The germline V gene has CDR1 KGHDR and CDR2 SFDVKD. The CDR3 loop is CATSDQGGVAFF. The CDR3 DNA reads TGTGCCACCAGTGATCAAGGAGGGGTCGCTTTCTTT.

The chain joins TRBV6-5 to TRBJ1-2; D perhaps matches TRBD1 (6 bases). V was clipped by 6 bases and J by 4 bases, with 12 bases between them. This CDR3 has 13 amino acids. Germline V gene sequence: CDR1 MNHEY, CDR2 SVGAGI. The DNA for the CDR3 is TGTGCCAGCAGCAGGGGTCTAACCTATGGCTACACCTTC. The encoded protein is CASSRGLTYGYTF.

The chain combines TRBV2 with TRBJ2-7; 10 bases agree with TRBD1. CDR3 length: 15 residues. Per the germline V gene, CDR1 is SNHLY and CDR2 is FYNNEI. Trimming took 3 bases from V and 4 from J; bases not matched to a gene: 6. CDR3 residues: CASSEGTGAEYEQYF. The CDR3 DNA reads TGTGCCAGCAGTGAGGGGACAGGGGCGGAATACGAGCAGTACTTC.

As concerns this clone: Its ends do not fully match the called genes, so a read error is possible. The chain is built from TRBV29-1 and TRBJ2-1; 8 nucleotides agree with TRBD1. The CDR3 runs to 12 residues. Germline V gene sequence: CDR1 SQVTM, CDR2 ANQGSEA. CDR3 coding DNA: TGCAGCGTTGAAACCACCGGGACAGGCCTAATCTTC. Protein product: CSVETTGTGLIF.

The V and J genes are TRBV30 and TRBJ2-7, with a tentative D call TRBD2 (6 bases). This CDR3 comprises 14 residues. Per the germline V gene, CDR1 is GTSNPN and CDR2 is SVGIG (reference sequence). Trimming pared 0 bases from V and 5 bases from J, leaving 14 bases between. CDR3 protein: CAWSVLGRRDEQYF. The CDR3 DNA sequence: TGTGCCTGGAGTGTACTGGGCAGGAGGGACGAGCAGTACTTC.

V and J are TRBV25-1 and TRBJ2-3, with D possibly TRBD1 on 5 matching bases. The ends were cut back, 3 bases at V and 3 bases at J, with 7 bases in the middle. The CDR3 is made up of 13 amino acids. Germline values: CDR1 MGHDK, CDR2 SYGVNS. The CDR3 here is CASSEAGTDTQYF. CDR3 bases: TGTGCCAGCAGTGAGGCAGGGACAGATACGCAGTATTTT.

V and J are TRBV19 and TRBJ1-1; TRBD1 aligns across 7 bases. V trimming: 6 bases; J trimming: 2 bases; junction bases outside the gene matches: 12. Germline V gives CDR1 LNHDA, CDR2 SQIVND (reference sequence). This CDR3 is 16 amino acids long. Here the CDR3 reads CASSHRLTGLNTEAFF. The CDR3 DNA follows: TGTGCCAGTAGCCATCGCCTGACAGGGCTAAACACTGAAGCTTTCTTT.

The chain carries TRBV6-1 and TRBJ2-1; 8 positions match TRBD1. The CDR3 consists of 15 residues. V lost 3 bases and J lost 9; bases outside the gene matches: 10. Germline CDR1 reads MNHNS; CDR2 reads SASEGT. CDR3 loop: CASSETDRGYGEQFF. The DNA of the CDR3 is TGTGCCAGCAGTGAGACCGACAGGGGATACGGTGAGCAGTTCTTC.

V usage is TRBV6-1 and J usage is TRBJ1-1; 8 bases line up with TRBD1. The V gene end was trimmed by 1 base and the J gene end by 1 base; junction bases not matched to a gene: 5. This CDR3 comprises 16 residues. Germline V gene lookup returns CDR1 MNHNS and CDR2 SASEGT. The CDR3, as DNA: TGTGCCAGCAGTGAAGGGACAGGGAGGACGAACACTGAAGCTTTCTTT. Translating gives CASSEGTGRTNTEAFF.